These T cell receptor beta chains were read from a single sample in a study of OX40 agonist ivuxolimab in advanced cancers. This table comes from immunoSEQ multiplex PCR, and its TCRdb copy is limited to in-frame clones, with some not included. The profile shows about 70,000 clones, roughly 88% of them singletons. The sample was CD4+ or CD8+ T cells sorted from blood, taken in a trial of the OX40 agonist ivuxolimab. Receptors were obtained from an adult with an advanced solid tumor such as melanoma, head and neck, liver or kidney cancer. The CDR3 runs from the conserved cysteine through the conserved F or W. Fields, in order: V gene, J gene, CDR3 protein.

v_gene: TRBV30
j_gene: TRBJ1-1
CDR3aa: CAWSVDGAEAFF

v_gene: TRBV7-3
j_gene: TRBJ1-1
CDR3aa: CASSVQGLRGEAFF

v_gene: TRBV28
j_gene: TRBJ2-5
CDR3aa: CASRGTAQETQYF

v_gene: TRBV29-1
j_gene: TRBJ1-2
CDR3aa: CSAPAGQADVYGYTF

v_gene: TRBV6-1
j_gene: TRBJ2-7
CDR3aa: CASSVYWGGEQYF

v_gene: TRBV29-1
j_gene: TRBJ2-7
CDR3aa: CSVKWTGGSYEQYF

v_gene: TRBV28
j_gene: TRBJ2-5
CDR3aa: CASTPGRGQETQYF

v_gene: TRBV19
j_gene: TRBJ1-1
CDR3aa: CASTSTHSGGRNTEAFF

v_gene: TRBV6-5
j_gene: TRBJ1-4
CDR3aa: CASQDSATNEKLFF

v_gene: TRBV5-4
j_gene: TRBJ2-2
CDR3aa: CASSSPQGAGWGELFF

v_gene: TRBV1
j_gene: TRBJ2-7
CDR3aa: CTSSQAGTSGGATYEQYF

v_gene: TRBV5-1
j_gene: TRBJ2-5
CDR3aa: CASSYLGRGQETQYF

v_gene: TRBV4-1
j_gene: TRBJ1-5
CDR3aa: CASSPADGDNQPQHF

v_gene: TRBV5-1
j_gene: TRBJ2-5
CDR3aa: CASSFSLQEYQETQYF

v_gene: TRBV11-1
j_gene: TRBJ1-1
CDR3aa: CASSLGGRGTEAFF

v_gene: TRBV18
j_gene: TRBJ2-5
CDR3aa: CASSPEETQYF

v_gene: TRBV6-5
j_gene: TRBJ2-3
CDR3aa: CASSYGGGYTQYF

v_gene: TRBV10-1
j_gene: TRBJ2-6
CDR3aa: CASSGTAGANVLTF

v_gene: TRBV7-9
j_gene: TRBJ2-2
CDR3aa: CASSLKRGQGPGELFF

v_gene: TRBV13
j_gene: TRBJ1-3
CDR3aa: CASSVATGGGHTIYF

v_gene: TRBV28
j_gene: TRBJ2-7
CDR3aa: CASSLFAGATYEQYF

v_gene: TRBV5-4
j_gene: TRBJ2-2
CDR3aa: CASSSGTQNTGELFF

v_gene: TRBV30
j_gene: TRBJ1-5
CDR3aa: CAWSLGTWIQPQHF

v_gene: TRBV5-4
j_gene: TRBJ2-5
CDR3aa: CASSRDTRETQYF

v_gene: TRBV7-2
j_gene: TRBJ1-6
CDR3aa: CASSLDSQGVRSLHF

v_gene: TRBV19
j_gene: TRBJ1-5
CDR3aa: CASSIGVYSNQPQHF

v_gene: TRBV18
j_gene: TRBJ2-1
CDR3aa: CASSPPGSNSYNEQFF

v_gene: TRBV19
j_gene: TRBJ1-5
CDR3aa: CASSISGDDQPQHF

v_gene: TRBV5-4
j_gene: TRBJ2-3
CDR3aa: CASSLIGAVTDTQYF

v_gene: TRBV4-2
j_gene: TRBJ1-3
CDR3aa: CASSQAEGHTIYF

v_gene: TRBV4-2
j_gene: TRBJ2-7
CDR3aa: CASSQEGPRAYEQYF

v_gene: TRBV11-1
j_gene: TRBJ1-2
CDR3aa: CASSSDSVRGPIGYTF

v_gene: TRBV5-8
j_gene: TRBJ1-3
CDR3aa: CASSSYSLGNTIYF

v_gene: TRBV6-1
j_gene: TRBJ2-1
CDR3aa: CASSEGLAMWQFF

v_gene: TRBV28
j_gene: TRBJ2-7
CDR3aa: CASGAGHAPSYEQYF

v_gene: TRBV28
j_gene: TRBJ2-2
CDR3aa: CASGGYSNTGELFF

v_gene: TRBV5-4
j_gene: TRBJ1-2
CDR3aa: CASSLDGTDGYTF

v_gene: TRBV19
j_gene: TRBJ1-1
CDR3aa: CASSPTLNTEAFF

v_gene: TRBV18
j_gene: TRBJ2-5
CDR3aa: CASSPPAETQYF

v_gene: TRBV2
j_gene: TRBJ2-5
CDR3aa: CASKADQWETQYF